Shown below are 5 T cell receptor beta chains from a single sample sequenced in a study of T cells in women clearing cervical HPV infection. The repertoire was sequenced with immunoSEQ multiplex PCR; TCRdb's copy has only in-frame clones and lacks some. In total, the table holds over 30,000 clones. Sequenced material: blood buffy coat. The source of these receptors is a woman between 18 and 70 years old with a cervical HPV16 infection that either progressed to CIN3+ or cleared (not recorded which).

About this clone: From the germline J gene comes the end of the CDR3, since the read stops 3 residues before it. The V gene is TRBV5-1, the J gene TRBJ2-1; D perhaps matches TRBD1 (6 bases). The germline V and J ends were trimmed by 0 bases and 8 bases, with 12 bases remaining between them. The CDR3 covers 14 residues. The germline V gene has CDR1 SGHRS and CDR2 YFSETQ. CDR3 bases read: TGCGCCAGCAGCTTGGGACAGGTTAAATATGAG. This sequence encodes CASSLGQVKYE. The full CDR3 is CASSLGQVKYEQFF.

In the case of this clone: With the read ending 3 residues before the CDR3 end, the germline J gene is used to fill in that end. The rearrangement joins TRBV19 to TRBJ1-6, with D perhaps TRBD1 (5 bases). The CDR3 sequence is 14 residues long. CDR1 is LNHDA, CDR2 SQIVND, per germline (reference sequence). V lost 3 bases and J lost 9, with 12 bases in between. Here the CDR3 reads CASSMGRVASPLHF. The sequenced CDR3 bases are TGTGCCAGTAGTATGGGCAGGGTAGCTTCACCC.

As concerns this clone: The read falls 3 residues short of the CDR3 end, and the missing part is taken from the germline J gene. The chain links TRBV18 to TRBJ1-4; tentatively, D is TRBD1 (6 bases). Trimming took off 2 bases at V and 2 bases at J, with 6 bases between the two ends. Germline lookup yields CDR1 KGHSH and CDR2 LQKENI. The CDR3 totals 14 residues. CDR3 sequence reads: CASSPRGTNEKLFF. The CDR3 bases that were read are TGTGCCAGCTCACCAAGGGGGACTAATGAAAAA.

As to this clone: Read sequence stops 3 residues before the CDR3 end, and the germline J gene provides the missing end. The gene calls are TRBV7-3 and TRBJ2-7, with 11 bases lining up with TRBD1. Germline CDR1 reads SGHTA; CDR2 reads FQGTGA. V gave up 4 bases and J gave up 2 bases; unmatched junction bases: 13. The CDR3 totals 18 residues. CDR3 loop: CASSSSIPRDRGAYEQYF. Partial CDR3 DNA: TGTGCCAGCAGCTCCTCCATACCTAGGGACAGGGGGGCCTACGAG.

A remark on this clone: Read data end 3 residues before the CDR3 end; the end is taken from the germline J gene. The rearrangement joins TRBV6-1 to TRBJ1-1; TRBD1 matches at 10 bases. Germline values: CDR1 MNHNS, CDR2 SASEGT. This CDR3 region has 13 residues. CDR3 DNA (partial): TGTGCCAGCAGTGAAGCCGGGACAGGGGTA. As protein: CASSEAGTGV. The entire CDR3 reads CASSEAGTGVAFF.